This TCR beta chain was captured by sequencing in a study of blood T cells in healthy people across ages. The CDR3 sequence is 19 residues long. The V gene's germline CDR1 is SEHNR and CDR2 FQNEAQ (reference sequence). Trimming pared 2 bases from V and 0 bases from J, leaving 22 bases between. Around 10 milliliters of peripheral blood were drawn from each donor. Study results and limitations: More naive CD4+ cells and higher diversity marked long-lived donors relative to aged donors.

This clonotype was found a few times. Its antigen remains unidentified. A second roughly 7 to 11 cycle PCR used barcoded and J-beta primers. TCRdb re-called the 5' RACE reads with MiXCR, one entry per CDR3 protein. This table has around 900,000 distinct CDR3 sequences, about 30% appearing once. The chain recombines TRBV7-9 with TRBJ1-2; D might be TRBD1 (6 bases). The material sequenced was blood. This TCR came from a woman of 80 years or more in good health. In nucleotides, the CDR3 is TGTGCCAGCAGCTTACCCTCGGCAGGGGATAGGAGGACTAACTATGGCTACACCTTC. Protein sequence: CASSLPSAGDRRTNYGYTF.